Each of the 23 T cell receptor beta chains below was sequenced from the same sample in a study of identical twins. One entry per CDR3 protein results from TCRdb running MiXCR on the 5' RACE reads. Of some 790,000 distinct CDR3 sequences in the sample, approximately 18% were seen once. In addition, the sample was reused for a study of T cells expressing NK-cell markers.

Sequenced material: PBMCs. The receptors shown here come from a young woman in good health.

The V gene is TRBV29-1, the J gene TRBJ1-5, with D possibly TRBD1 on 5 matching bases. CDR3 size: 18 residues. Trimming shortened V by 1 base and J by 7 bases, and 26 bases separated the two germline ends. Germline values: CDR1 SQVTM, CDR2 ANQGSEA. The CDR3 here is CSVEGRKQGTTTIQPQHF. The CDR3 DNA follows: TGCAGCGTTGAAGGCCGTAAGCAGGGAACTACTACGATCCAGCCCCAGCATTTT. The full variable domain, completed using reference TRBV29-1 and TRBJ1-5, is SAVISQKPSRDICQRGTSLTIQCQVDSQVTMMFWYRQQPGQSLTLIATANQGSEATYESGFVIDKFPISRPNLTFSTLTVSNMSPEDSSIYLCSVEGRKQGTTTIQPQHFGDGTRLSIL.

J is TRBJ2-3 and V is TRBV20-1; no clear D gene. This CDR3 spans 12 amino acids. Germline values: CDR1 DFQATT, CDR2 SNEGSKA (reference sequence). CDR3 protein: CFRATCIDTQYF. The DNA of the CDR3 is TGCTTTCGGGCGACATGCATAGATACGCAGTATTTT.

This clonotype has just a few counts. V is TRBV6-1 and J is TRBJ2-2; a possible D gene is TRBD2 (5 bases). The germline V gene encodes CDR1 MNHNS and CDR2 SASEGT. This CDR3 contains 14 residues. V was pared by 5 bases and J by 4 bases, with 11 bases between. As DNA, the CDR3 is TGTGCCAGCAGTCCGCCGGACTCCACCGGGGAGCTGTTTTTT. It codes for CASSPPDSTGELFF.

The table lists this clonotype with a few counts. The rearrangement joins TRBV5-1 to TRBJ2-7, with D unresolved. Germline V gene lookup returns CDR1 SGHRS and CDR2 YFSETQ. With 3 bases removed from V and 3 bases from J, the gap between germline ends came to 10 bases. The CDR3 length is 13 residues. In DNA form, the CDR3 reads TGCGCCAGCAGCTCCGACTCTTACTACGAGCAGTACTTC. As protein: CASSSDSYYEQYF.

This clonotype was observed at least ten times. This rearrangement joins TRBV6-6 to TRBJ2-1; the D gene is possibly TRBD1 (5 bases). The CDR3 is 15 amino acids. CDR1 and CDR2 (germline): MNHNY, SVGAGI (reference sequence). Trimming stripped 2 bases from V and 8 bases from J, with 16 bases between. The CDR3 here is CASSYGSPGADEQFF. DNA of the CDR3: TGTGCCAGCAGTTACGGGTCCCCTGGGGCCGATGAGCAGTTCTTC.

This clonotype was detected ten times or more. The CDR3 sequence is CASSYRTANTGELFF. The CDR3 coding sequence is TGTGCCAGCAGTTATCGGACAGCCAACACCGGGGAGCTGTTTTTT. V is TRBV6-5 and J is TRBJ2-2; TRBD1 is a possible D gene (6 bases). This CDR3 region has 15 residues. Germline-derived CDR1 and CDR2 are MNHEY and SVGAGI. V shed 3 bases and J shed 2 bases, with 10 bases lying between them.

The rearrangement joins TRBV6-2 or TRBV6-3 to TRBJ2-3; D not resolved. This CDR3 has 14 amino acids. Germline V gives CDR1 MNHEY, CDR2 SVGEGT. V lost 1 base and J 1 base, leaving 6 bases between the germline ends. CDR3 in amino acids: CASSYWWGTDTQYF. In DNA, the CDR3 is TGTGCCAGCAGTTACTGGTGGGGCACAGATACGCAGTATTTT.

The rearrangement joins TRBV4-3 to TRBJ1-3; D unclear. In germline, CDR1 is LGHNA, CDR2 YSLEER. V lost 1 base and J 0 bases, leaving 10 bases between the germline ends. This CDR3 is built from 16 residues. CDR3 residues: CASSQGVSSSGNTIYF. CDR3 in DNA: TGCGCCAGCAGCCAAGGGGTCAGCTCCTCTGGAAACACCATATATTTT.

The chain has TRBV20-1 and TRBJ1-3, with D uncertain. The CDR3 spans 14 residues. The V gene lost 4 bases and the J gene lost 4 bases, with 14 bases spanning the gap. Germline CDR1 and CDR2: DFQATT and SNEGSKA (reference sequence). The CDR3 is CSAKIGGLGNTIYF. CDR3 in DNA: TGCAGTGCTAAGATCGGAGGGTTAGGAAACACCATATATTTT.

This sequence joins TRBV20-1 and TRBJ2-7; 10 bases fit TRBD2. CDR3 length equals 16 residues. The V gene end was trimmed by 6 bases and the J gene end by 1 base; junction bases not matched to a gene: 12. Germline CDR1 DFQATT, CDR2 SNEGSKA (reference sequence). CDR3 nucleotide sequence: TGCAGTGCCCATCCAGGCACAGCGGGAGGGTCCTACGAGCAGTACTTC. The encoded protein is CSAHPGTAGGSYEQYF.

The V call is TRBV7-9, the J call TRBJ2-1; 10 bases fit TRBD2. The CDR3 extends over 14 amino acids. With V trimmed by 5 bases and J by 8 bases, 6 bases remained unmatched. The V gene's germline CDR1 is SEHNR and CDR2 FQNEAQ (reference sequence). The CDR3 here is CASSRAGGPDEQFF. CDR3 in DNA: TGTGCCAGCAGCCGAGCGGGAGGGCCCGATGAGCAGTTCTTC.

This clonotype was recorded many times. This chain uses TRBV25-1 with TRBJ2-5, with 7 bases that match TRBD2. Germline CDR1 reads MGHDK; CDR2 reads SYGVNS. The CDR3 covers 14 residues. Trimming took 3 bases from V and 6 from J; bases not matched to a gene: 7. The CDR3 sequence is CASSDVASGKTQYF. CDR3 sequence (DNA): TGTGCCAGCAGTGATGTGGCTAGCGGAAAGACCCAGTACTTC.

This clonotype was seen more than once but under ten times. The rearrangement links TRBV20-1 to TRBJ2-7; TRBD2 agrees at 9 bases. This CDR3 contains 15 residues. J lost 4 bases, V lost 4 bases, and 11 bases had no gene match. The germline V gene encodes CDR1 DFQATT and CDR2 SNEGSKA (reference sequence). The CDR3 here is CSATYMASGVYEQYF. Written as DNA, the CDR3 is TGCAGTGCTACTTATATGGCTAGCGGGGTGTACGAGCAGTACTTC.

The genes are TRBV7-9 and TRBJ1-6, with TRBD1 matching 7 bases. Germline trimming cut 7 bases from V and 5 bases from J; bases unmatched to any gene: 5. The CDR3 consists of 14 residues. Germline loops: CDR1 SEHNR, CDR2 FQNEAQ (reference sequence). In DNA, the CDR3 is TGTGCCAGCAATCTCGGGACAGATAATTCACCCCTCCACTTT. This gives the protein CASNLGTDNSPLHF.

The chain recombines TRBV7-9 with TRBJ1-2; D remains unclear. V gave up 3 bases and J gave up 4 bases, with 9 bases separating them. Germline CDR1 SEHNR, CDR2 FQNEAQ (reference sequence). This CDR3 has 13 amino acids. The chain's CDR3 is CASSFHRAYGYTF. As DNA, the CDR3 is TGTGCCAGCAGCTTCCATAGGGCCTATGGCTACACCTTC. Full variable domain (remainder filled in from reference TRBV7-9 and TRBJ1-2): DTGVSQNPRHKITKRGQNVTFRCDPISEHNRLYWYRQTLGQGPEFLTYFQNEAQLEKSRLLSDRFSAERPKGSFSTLEIQRTEQGDSAMYLCASSFHRAYGYTFGSGTRLTVV.

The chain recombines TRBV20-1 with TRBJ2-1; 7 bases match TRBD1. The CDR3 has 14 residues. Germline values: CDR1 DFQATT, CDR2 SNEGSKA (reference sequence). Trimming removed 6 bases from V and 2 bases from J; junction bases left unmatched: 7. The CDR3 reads CSAHRDSTYNEQFF. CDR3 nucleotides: TGCAGTGCCCATAGGGACAGTACCTACAATGAGCAGTTCTTC.

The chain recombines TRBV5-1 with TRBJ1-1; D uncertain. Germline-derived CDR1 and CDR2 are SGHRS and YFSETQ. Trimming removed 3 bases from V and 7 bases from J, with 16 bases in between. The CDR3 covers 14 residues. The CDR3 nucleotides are TGCGCCAGCAGCTCGGCCCCCCAGGAGGGTGAAGCTTTCTTT. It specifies CASSSAPQEGEAFF.

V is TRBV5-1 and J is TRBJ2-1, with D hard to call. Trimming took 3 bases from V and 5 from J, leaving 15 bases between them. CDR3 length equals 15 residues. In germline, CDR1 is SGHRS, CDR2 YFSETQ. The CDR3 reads CASSSRLDTNNEQFF. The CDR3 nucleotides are TGCGCCAGCAGCTCGCGACTGGATACCAACAATGAGCAGTTCTTC.

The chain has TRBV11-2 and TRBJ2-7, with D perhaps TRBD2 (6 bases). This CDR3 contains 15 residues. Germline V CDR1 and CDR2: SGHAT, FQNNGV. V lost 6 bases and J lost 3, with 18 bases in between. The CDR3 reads CASSNPGLGNYEQYF. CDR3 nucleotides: TGTGCCAGCAGTAATCCGGGACTGGGTAACTACGAGCAGTACTTC. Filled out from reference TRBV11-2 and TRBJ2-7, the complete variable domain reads EAGVAQSPRYKIIEKRQSVAFWCNPISGHATLYWYQQILGQGPKLLIQFQNNGVVDDSQLPKDRFSAERLKGVDSTLKIQPAKLEDSAVYLCASSNPGLGNYEQYFGPGTRLTVT.

CDR3 nucleotides: TGCGCCAGCATCGATCGGGGGAGCTCCTACGAGCAGTACTTC. It encodes CASIDRGSSYEQYF. The gene calls are TRBV10-2 and TRBJ2-7; tentatively, D is TRBD2 (6 bases). Deletions cut 7 bases from V and 0 bases from J, with 13 bases between. CDR1 is WSHSY and CDR2 is SAAADI in the germline V gene. The CDR3 loop spans 14 amino acids.

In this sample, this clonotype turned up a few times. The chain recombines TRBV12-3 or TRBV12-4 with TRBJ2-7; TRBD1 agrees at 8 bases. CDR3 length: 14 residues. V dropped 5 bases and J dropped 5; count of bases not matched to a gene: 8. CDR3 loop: CASSPRKTGDEQYF. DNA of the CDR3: TGTGCCAGCAGTCCCCGGAAGACAGGGGACGAGCAGTACTTC.

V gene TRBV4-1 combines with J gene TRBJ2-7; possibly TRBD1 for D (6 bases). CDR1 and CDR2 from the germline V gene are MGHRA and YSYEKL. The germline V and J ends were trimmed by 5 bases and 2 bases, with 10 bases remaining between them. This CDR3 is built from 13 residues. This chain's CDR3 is CASSEDSAYEQYF. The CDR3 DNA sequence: TGCGCCAGCAGCGAGGACAGTGCCTACGAGCAGTACTTC.

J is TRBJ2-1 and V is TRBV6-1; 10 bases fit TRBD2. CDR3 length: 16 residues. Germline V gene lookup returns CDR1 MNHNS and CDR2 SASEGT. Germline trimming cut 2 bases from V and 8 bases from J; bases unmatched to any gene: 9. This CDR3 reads CASSEILAGNRDEQFF. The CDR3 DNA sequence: TGTGCCAGCAGTGAAATACTAGCGGGGAATCGGGATGAGCAGTTCTTC.